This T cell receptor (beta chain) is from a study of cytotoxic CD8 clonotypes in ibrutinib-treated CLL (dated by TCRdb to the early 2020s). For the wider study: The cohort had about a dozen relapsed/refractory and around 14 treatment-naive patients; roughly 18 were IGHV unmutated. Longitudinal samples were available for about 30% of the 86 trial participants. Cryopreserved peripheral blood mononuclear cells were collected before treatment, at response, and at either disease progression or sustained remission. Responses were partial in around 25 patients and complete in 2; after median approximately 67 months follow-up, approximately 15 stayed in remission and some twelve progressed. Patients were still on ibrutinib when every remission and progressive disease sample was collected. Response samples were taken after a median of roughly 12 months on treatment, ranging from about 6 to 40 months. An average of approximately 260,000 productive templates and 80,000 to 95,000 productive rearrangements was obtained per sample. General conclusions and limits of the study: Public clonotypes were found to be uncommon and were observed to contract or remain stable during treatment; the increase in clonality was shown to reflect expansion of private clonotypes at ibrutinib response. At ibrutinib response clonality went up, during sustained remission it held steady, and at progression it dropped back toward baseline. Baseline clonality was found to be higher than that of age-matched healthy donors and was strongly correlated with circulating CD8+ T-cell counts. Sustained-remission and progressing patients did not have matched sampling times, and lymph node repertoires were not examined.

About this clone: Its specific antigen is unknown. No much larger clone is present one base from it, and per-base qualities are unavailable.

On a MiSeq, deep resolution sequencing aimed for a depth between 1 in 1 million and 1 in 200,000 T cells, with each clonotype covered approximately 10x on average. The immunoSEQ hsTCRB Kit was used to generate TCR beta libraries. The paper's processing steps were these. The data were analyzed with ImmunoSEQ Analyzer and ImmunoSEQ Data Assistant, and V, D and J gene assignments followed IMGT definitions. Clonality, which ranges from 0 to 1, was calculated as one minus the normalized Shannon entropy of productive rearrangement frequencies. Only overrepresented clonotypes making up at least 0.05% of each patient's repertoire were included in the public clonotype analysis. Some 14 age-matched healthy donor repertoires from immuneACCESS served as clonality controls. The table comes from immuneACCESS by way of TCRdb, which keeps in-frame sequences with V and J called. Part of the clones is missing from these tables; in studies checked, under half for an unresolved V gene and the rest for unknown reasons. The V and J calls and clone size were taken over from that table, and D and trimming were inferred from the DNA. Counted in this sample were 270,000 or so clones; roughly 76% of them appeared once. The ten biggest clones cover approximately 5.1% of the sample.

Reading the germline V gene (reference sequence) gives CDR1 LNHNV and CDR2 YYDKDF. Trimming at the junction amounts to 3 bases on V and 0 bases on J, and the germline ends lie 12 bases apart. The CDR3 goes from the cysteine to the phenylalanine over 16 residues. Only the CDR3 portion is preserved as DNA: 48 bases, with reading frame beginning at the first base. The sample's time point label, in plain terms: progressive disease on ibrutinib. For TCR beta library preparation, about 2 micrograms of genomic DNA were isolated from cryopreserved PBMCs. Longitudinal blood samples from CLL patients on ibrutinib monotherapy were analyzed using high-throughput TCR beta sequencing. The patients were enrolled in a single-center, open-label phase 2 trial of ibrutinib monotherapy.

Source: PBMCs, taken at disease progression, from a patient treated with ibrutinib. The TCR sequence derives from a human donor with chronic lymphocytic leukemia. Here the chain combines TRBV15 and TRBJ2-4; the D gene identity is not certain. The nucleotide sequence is TGTGCCACCAGCAGTGAACAGAATCTAGCCAAAAACATTCAGTACTTC. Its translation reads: CATSSEQNLAKNIQYF.